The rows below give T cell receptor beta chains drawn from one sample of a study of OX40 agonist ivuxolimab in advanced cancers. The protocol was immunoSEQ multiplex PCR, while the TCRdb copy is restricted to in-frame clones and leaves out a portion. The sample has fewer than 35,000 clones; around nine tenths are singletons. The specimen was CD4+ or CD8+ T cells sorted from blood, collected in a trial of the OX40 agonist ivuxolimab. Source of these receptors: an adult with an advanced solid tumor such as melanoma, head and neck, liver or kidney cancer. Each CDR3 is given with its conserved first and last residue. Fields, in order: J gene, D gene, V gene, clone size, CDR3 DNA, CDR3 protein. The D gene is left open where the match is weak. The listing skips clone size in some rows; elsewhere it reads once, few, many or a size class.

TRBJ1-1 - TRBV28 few TGTGCCAGCAGTTTACCCGGGAGAGACATTAACACTGAAGCTTTCTTT CASSLPGRDINTEAFF
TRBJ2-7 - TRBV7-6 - TGTGCCAGCAGCTTAGAGGCTGTTAGCACAGGCGAGCAGTACTTC CASSLEAVSTGEQYF
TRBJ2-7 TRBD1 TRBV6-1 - TGTGCCAGCAGTGAGGGACAGGGGGCCTCCGAGCAGTACTTC CASSEGQGASEQYF
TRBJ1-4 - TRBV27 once TGTGCCACCCATATGGGGGCACGAAAACTGTTTTTT CATHMGARKLFF
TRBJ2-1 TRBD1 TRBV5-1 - TGCGCCAGCAGCTTGGGCTCAGGGGGCTTTGAGCAGTTCTTC CASSLGSGGFEQFF
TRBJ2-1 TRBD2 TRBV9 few TGTGCCAGCAGCGTCGGACTAGCGGAATACAATGAGCAGTTCTTC CASSVGLAEYNEQFF
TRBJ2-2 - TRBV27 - TGTGCCAGCAGACAGATACCGGGTGGCGCCGGGGAGCTGTTTTTT CASRQIPGGAGELFF
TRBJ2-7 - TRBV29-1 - TGCAGCGTTGGATACGTATCCTACGAGCAGTACTTC CSVGYVSYEQYF
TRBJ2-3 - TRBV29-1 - TGCAGCGTTGGTGAAGATCTCGGCCGGAGCACAGATACGCAGTATTTT CSVGEDLGRSTDTQYF
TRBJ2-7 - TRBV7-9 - TGTGCCGGAGAGAAAAGGAGCTCCTACGAGCAGTACTTC CAGEKRSSYEQYF
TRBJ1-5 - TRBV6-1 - TGTGCCAGCAGGGAAAGGGACAAAAGAAACTATAGCAATCAGCCCCAGCATTTT CASRERDKRNYSNQPQHF
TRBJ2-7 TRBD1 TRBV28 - TGTGCCATCGGGACAGGGATTACCTACGAGCAGTACTTC CAIGTGITYEQYF
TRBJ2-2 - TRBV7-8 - TGTGCCAGCAGCCTTCTAGCGAACACCGGGGAGCTGTTTTTT CASSLLANTGELFF
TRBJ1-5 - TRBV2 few TGTGCCAGCAGTGAACGGGACTACGAGCCCCAGCATTTT CASSERDYEPQHF
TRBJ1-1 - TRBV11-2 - TGTGCCAGCAGCTCCCAGGGCACTGAAGCTTTCTTT CASSSQGTEAFF
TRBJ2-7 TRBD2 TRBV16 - TGTGCCAGCAGCGGGGGGACTAGCGGGAGTTACGAGCAGTACTTC CASSGGTSGSYEQYF
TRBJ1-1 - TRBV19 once TGTGCCAGTAGTTCCCGCGCCGAGGTAGGTGAAGCTTTCTTT CASSSRAEVGEAFF
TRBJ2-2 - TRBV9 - TGTGCCAGCAGCCCCCGGTTCTCAGGGGCGGGTGCCGGGGAGCTGTTTTTT CASSPRFSGAGAGELFF
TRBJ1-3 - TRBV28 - TGTGCCAGCAGTACGGCAGGGGTTGGAAACACCATATATTTT CASSTAGVGNTIYF
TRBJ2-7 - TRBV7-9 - TGTGCCTCCAGGCCAGGCACTACCTACGAGCAGTACTTC CASRPGTTYEQYF
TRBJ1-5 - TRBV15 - TGTGCCACCAGCAACGGTATTGGTCAGCCCCAGCATTTT CATSNGIGQPQHF
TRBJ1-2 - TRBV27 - TGTGCCAGCAGTTTCGGTTACGGCTACACCTTC CASSFGYGYTF
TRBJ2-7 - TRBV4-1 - TGCGCCAGCAGCCAAGAATTTGGACTCCCGGCCGAGCAGTACTTC CASSQEFGLPAEQYF
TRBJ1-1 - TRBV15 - TGTGCCACCAGCAGACAGAGAATGAACACTGAAGCTTTCTTT CATSRQRMNTEAFF